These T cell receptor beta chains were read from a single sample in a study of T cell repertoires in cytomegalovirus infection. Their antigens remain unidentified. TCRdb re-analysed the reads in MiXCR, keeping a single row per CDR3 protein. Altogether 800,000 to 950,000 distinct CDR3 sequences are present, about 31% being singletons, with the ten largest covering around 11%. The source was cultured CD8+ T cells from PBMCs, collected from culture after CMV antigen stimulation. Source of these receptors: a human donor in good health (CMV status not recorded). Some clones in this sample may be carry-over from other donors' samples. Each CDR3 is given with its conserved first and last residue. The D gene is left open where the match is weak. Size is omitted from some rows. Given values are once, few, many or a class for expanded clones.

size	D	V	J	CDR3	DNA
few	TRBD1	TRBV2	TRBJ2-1	CASSEPGQGYNEQFF	TGTGCCAGCAGCGAACCGGGACAGGGGTACAATGAGCAGTTCTTC
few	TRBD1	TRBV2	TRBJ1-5	CASRGDRYEEVRQPQHF	TGTGCCAGCAGAGGGGACAGGTATGAGGAGGTTCGACAGCCCCAGCATTTT
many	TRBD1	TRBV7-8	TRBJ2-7	CASSYYRDRYSEQYF	TGTGCCAGCAGCTATTACCGGGACAGGTATTCCGAGCAGTACTTC
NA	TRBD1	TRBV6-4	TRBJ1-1	CASSQTGGLNTEAFF	TGTGCCAGCAGCCAAACAGGGGGCCTGAACACTGAAGCTTTCTTT
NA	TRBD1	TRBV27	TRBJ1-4	CASSLKRDRKKLFF	TGTGCCAGCAGTTTGAAGCGGGACAGAAAAAAACTGTTTTTT
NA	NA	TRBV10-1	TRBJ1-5	CASTLRPQHF	TGCGCCAGCACTCTAAGGCCCCAGCATTTT
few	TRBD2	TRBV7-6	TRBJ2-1	CASSRASGGYNEQFF	TGTGCCAGCAGCCGAGCTAGCGGGGGCTACAATGAGCAGTTCTTC
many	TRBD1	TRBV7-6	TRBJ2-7	CASSPRTGDVYEQYF	TGTGCCAGCAGCCCACGGACAGGGGATGTCTACGAGCAGTACTTC
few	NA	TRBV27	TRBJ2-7	CASSTKDNPYEQYF	TGTGCCAGCAGTACCAAGGACAATCCCTACGAGCAGTACTTC
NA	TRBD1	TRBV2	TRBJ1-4	CASRDRGLIEKLFF	TGTGCCAGCAGGGACAGGGGGCTTATTGAAAAACTGTTTTTT
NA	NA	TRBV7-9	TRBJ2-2	CGSSPAPDGELFF	TGTGGCAGCAGCCCGGCTCCTGACGGGGAGCTGTTTTTT
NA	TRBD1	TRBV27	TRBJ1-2	CASSAGTGYYGYTF	TGTGCCAGCAGCGCCGGGACAGGGTACTATGGCTACACCTTC
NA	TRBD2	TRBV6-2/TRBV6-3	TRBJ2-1	CASSYSLLAGAYNEQFF	TGTGCCAGCAGTTACTCACTACTAGCGGGGGCCTACAATGAGCAGTTCTTC
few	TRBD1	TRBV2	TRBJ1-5	CASSGTGLSNQPQHF	TGTGCCAGCAGTGGGACAGGCCTCAGCAATCAGCCCCAGCATTTT
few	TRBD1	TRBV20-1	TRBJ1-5	CSATGTGVNQPQHF	TGCAGTGCTACCGGGACAGGGGTCAATCAGCCCCAGCATTTT
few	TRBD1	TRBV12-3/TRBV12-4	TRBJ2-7	CASRRDRGFGQYF	TGTGCCAGCAGGAGGGACAGGGGTTTCGGGCAGTACTTC
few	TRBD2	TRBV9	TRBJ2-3	CASSVESRGGTDTQYF	TGTGCCAGCAGCGTAGAGAGCCGGGGGGGCACAGATACGCAGTATTTT
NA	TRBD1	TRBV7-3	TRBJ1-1	CANSDPGQGQNTEAFF	TGTGCCAACAGCGACCCCGGACAGGGTCAGAACACTGAAGCTTTCTTT
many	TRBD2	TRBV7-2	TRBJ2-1	CASSLAGTSFNEQFF	TGTGCCAGCAGCTTAGCCGGGACTAGCTTCAATGAGCAGTTCTTC
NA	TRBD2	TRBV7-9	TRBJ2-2	CASSVSGLNTGELFF	TGTGCCAGCAGCGTTAGCGGGCTAAACACCGGGGAGCTGTTTTTT
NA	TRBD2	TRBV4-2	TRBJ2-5	CASSPRVAGGETQYF	TGTGCCAGCAGCCCTCGGGTAGCGGGGGGGGAGACCCAGTACTTC
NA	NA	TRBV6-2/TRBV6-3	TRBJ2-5	CASRSGTQYQETQYF	TGTGCCAGCAGGTCTGGGACTCAGTACCAAGAGACCCAGTACTTC
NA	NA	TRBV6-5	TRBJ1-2	CASSYPGNLYGYTF	TGTGCCAGCAGTTACCCCGGGAACCTCTATGGCTACACCTTC
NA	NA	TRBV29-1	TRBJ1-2	CSVTDKDDGYTF	TGCAGCGTTACGGACAAGGACGATGGCTACACCTTC
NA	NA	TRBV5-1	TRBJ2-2	CASSSSENPRTGELFF	TGCGCCAGCAGCTCTTCAGAAAACCCCCGGACCGGGGAGCTGTTTTTT
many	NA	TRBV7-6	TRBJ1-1	CASSLGGGRSWNTEAFF	TGTGCCAGCAGCTTAGGGGGGGGCAGGTCTTGGAACACTGAAGCTTTCTTT
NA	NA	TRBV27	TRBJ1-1	CASSSRTSVNTEAFF	TGTGCCAGCAGTTCTCGGACTTCTGTGAACACTGAAGCTTTCTTT
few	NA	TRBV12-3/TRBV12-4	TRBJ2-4	CASSRGGAKNIQYF	TGTGCCAGCAGTCGAGGGGGAGCCAAAAACATTCAGTACTTC
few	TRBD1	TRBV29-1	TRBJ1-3	CSVAFISDRGNTIYF	TGCAGCGTTGCTTTTATTTCGGACAGGGGAAACACCATATATTTT
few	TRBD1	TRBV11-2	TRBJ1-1	CASSLWDREMNTEAFF	TGTGCCAGCAGCTTATGGGACAGGGAGATGAACACTGAAGCTTTCTTT
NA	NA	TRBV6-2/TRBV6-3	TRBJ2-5	CASSYSNIGETQYF	TGTGCCAGCAGTTACTCGAATATCGGGGAGACCCAGTACTTC
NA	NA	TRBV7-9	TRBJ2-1	CASSSLDGAALPYNEQFF	TGTGCCAGCAGCTCACTGGACGGTGCTGCTCTTCCCTACAATGAGCAGTTCTTC
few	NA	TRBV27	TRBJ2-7	CASSFRTAPSYEQYF	TGTGCCAGCAGTTTCCGGACAGCTCCTTCCTACGAGCAGTACTTC
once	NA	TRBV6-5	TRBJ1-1	CASSYRAMNTEAFF	TGTGCCAGCAGTTACAGAGCGATGAACACTGAAGCTTTCTTT
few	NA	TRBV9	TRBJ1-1	CASSAPGQGTYEAFF	TGTGCCAGCAGCGCGCCGGGTCAGGGCACATATGAAGCTTTCTTT
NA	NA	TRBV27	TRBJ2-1	CASSLYGVSNEQFF	TGTGCCAGCAGTTTGTACGGAGTAAGCAATGAGCAGTTCTTC
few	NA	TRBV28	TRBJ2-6	CASSLPGLHSGANVLTF	TGTGCCAGCAGTTTGCCTGGACTGCACTCTGGGGCCAACGTCCTGACTTTC
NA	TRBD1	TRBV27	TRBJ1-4	CASSWDRATTNEKLFF	TGTGCCAGCAGTTGGGACAGGGCGACAACTAATGAAAAACTGTTTTTT
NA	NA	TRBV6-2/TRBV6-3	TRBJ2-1	CASSSPGLSTYNEQFF	TGTGCCAGCAGTTCTCCGGGACTTTCTACCTACAATGAGCAGTTCTTC